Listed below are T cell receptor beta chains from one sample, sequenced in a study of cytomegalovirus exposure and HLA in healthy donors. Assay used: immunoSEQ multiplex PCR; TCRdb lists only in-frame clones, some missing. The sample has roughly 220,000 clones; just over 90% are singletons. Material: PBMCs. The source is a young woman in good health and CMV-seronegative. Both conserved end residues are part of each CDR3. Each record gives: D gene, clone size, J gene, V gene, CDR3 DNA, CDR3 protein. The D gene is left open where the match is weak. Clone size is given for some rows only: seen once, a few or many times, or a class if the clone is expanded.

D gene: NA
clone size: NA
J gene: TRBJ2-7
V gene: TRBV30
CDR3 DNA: TGTGCCTGGTCCTTGACGAGGTACGAGCAGTACTTC
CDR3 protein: CAWSLTRYEQYF

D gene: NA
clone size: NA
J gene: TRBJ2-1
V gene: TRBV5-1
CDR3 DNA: TGCGCCAGCAGCTTGGGGGCGGGGGCGAGCTACAATGAGCAGTTCTTC
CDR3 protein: CASSLGAGASYNEQFF

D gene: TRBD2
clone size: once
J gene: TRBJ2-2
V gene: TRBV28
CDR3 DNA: TGTGCCAGCACCTTACTAGCGGGAGGGGCCGGGGAGCTGTTTTTT
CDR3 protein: CASTLLAGGAGELFF

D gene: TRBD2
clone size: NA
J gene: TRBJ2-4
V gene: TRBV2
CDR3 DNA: TGTGCCAGCAGTAGGTGGGCGGGAGGGGAAAACATTCAGTACTTC
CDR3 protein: CASSRWAGGENIQYF

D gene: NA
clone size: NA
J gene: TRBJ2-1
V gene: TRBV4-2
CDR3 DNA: TGTGCCAGCAGCCAAGATGGGAGAAAGGGCTACAATGAGCAGTTCTTC
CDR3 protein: CASSQDGRKGYNEQFF

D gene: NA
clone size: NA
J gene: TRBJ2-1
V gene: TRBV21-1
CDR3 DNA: TGTGCCAGCAGCAAAAGTTCTACAGGGGTACGCCCTTACAATGAGCAGTTCTTC
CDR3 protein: CASSKSSTGVRPYNEQFF

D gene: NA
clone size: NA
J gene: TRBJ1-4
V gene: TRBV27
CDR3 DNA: TGTGCCAGCAGTTTGTGGTTTGCAGGGAGGAAGGAAAAACTGTTTTTT
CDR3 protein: CASSLWFAGRKEKLFF

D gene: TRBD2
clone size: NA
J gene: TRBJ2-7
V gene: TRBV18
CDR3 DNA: TGTGCCAGCTCACCAACTAGCGGGAGTGTCTACGAGCAGTACTTC
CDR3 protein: CASSPTSGSVYEQYF

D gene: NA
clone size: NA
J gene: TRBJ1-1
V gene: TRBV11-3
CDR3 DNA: TGTGCCAGCAGCCCCCGCAGCGGGCTTATGAACACTGAAGCTTTCTTT
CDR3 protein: CASSPRSGLMNTEAFF

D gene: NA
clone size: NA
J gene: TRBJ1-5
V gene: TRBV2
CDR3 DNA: TGTGCCAGCAGTGAAAACGGGTATGACAATCAGCCCCAGCATTTT
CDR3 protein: CASSENGYDNQPQHF

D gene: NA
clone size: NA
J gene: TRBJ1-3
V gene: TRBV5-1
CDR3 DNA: TGCGCCAGCAGCTTCACAGGTCCCCCCATATATTTT
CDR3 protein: CASSFTGPPIYF

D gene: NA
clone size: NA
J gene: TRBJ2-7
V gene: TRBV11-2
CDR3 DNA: TGTGCCAGCAGCTTCTTAGGGGGCGAGCAGTACTTC
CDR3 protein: CASSFLGGEQYF

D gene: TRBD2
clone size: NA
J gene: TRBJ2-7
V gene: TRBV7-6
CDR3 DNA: TGTGCCAGCACCCCGGGACTAGATCCCTACGAGCAGTACTTC
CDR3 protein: CASTPGLDPYEQYF

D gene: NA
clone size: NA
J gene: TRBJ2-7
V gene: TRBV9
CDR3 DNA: TGTGCCAGCAGCGCCCACTTTCGCAACTACGAGCAGTACTTC
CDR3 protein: CASSAHFRNYEQYF

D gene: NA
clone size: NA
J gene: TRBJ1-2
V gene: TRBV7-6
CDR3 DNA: TGTGCCAGCAGCTTACCGGTCACTAACTATGGCTACACCTTC
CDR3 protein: CASSLPVTNYGYTF

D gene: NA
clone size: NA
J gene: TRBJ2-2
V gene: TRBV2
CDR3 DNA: TGTGCCAGCAGTGAAGTCAGGGAACACGGGGAGCTGTTTTTT
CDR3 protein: CASSEVREHGELFF

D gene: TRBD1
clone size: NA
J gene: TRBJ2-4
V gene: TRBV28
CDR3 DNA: TGTGCCAGCCTTGGGTGGACAGGGGGGAACATTCAGTACTTC
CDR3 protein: CASLGWTGGNIQYF

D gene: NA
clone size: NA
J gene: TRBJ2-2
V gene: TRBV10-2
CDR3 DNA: TGCGCCAGCAGCCGGGACACGAACACCGGGGAGCTGTTTTTT
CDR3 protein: CASSRDTNTGELFF

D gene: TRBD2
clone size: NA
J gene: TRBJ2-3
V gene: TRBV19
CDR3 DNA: TGTGCCAGTAGTGCAGCGGGAGCAACAGATACGCAGTATTTT
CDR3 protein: CASSAAGATDTQYF

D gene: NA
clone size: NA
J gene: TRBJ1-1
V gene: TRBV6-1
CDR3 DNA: TGTGCCAGCAGTGAAGGTAGTGGGTTAGGAGGGCTCACTGAAGCTTTCTTT
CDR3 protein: CASSEGSGLGGLTEAFF

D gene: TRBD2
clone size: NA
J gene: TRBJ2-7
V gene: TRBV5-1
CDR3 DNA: TGCGCCAGCAGCTTGGGGGGTACTAGCGGGAGCTCCTACGAGCAGTACTTC
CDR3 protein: CASSLGGTSGSSYEQYF

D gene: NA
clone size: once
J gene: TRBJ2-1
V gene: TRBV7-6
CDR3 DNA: TGTGCCAGCAGCCCCCGAGGGGGCAATGAGCAGTTCTTC
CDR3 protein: CASSPRGGNEQFF

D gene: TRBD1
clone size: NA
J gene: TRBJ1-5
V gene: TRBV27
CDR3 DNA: TGTGCCAGCAGTTTAACCCGACAGGGGTTGGGCAATCAGCCCCAGCATTTT
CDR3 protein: CASSLTRQGLGNQPQHF

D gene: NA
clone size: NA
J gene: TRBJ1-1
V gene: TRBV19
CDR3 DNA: TGTGCCAGTCGGGAGGGAGGTGGGAACACTGAAGCTTTCTTT
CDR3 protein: CASREGGGNTEAFF

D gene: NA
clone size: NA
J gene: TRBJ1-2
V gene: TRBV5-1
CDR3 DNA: TGCGCCAGCAACGAACGGGGTCGGGGGACCTATGGCTACACCTTC
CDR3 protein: CASNERGRGTYGYTF

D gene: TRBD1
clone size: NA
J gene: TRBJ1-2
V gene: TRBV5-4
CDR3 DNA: TGTGCCAGCAGCTTAAAGGGGGCTAGTGGCTACACCTTC
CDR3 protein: CASSLKGASGYTF

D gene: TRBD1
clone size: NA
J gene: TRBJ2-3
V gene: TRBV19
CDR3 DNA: TGTGCCAGTAGCGACAGGGGGCCGACAGATACGCAGTATTTT
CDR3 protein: CASSDRGPTDTQYF

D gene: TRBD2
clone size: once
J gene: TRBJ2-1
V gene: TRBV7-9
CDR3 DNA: TGTGCCAGCAGCATCAATGAGGGACTAGCGGGAACTAAGAATGAGCAGTTCTTC
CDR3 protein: CASSINEGLAGTKNEQFF

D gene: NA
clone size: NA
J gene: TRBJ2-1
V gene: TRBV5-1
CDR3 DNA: TGCGCCAGCAGCGGTACGAGGCGCTACAATGAGCAGTTCTTC
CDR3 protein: CASSGTRRYNEQFF

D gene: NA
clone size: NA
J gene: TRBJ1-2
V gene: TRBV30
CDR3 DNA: TGTGCCTGGGATAACCCGGGGAGGGTACAGTATGGCTACACCTTC
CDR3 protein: CAWDNPGRVQYGYTF

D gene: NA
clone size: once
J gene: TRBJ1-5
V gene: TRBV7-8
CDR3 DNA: TGTGCCAGCCTCCTGGGTGGAAAGGGGAGCAATCAGCCCCAGCATTTT
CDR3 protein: CASLLGGKGSNQPQHF

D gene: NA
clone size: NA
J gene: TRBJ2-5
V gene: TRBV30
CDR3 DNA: TGTGCCTGGAGTCCCCAACCCAGGCCCATCGACGGTCCGGGGGAGACCCAGTACTTC
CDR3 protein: CAWSPQPRPIDGPGETQYF

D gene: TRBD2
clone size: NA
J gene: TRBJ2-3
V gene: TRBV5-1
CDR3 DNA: TGCGCCAGCACTAGCGGGGGGAGCGCAGATACGCAGTATTTT
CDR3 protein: CASTSGGSADTQYF

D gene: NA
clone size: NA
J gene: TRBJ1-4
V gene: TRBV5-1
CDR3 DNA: TGCGCCAGCAGCTTGGCCGAGCCTCTTAATGAAAAACTGTTTTTT
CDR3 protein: CASSLAEPLNEKLFF

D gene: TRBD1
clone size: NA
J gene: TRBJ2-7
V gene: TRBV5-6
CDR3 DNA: TGTGCCAGCAGCCGGGGACAGGGTCTGTACGAGCAGTACTTC
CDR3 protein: CASSRGQGLYEQYF

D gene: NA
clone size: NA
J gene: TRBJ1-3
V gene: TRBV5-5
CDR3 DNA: TGTGCCAGCAGCCCGGTGAGCTCTGGAAACACCATATATTTT
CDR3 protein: CASSPVSSGNTIYF

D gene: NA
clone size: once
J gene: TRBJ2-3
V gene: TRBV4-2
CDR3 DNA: TGTGCCAGCAGCCAAGCGGGACCGGGACTCCGGGGAGATACGCAGTATTTT
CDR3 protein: CASSQAGPGLRGDTQYF

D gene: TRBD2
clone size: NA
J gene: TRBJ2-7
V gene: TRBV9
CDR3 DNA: TGTGCCAGCAGCGTAGGAGTGGGAGGGATGTACTACGAGCAGTACTTC
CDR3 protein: CASSVGVGGMYYEQYF

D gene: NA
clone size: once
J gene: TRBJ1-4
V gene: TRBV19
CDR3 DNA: TGTGCCAGTAGTATCAGCAGGGCCCGAGCCAATGAAAAACTGTTTTTT
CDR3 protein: CASSISRARANEKLFF

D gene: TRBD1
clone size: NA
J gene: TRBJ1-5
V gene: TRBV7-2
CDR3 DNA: TGTGCCAGCAGCTTAAGACAGGGGGCGAATCAGCCCCAGCATTTT
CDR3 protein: CASSLRQGANQPQHF

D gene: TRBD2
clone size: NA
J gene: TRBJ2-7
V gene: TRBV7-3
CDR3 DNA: TGTGCCAGCAGCTTAACCGGGACTAGCGGTTTGGGGGCCTACGAGCAGTACTTC
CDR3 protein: CASSLTGTSGLGAYEQYF

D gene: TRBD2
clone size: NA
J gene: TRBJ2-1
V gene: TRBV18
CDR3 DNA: TGTGCCAGCTCACCTCCCATAGCGGGAGTGGGCAATGAGCAGTTCTTC
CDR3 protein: CASSPPIAGVGNEQFF

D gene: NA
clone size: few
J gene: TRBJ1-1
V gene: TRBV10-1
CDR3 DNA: TGCGCCAGCAGTTTCAGGGGAGCTTTCTTT
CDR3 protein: CASSFRGAFF

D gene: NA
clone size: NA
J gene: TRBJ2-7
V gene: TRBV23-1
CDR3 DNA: TGCGCCAGCAGTCCTTCGGGGATAGGGGAGCAGTACTTC
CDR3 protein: CASSPSGIGEQYF

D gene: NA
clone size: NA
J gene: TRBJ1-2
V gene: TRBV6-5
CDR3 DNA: TGTGCCAGCAGCCTCGACAGGTTTGCTAACTATGGCTACACCTTC
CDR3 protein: CASSLDRFANYGYTF

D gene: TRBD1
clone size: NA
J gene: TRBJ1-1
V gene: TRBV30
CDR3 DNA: TGTGCCTGGAACCTTGACAGGGTGGGCACTGAAGCTTTCTTT
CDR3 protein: CAWNLDRVGTEAFF

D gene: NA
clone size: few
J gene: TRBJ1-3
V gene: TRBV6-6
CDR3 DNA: TGTGCCAGCAGTCTCCGGATGGGCAGGTCTGGAAACACCATATATTTT
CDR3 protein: CASSLRMGRSGNTIYF

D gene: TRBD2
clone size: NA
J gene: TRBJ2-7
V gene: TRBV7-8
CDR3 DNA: TGTGCCAGCAGCTTATCCATACTGGGGACTAGCGGGAACTACGAGCAGTACTTC
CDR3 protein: CASSLSILGTSGNYEQYF

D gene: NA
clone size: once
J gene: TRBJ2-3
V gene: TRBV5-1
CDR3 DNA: TGCGCCAGCAGCTTGTGGGGGGTAGAGGCCACAGATACGCAGTATTTT
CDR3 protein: CASSLWGVEATDTQYF

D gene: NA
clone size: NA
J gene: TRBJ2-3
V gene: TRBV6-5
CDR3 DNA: TGTGCCAGCAGTTACGAGCGGACAGATACGCAGTATTTT
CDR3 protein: CASSYERTDTQYF

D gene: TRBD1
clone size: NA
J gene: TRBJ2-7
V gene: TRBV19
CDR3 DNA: TGTGCCAGTAGTATTACAGGGGGAGCCTACGAGCAGTACTTC
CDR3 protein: CASSITGGAYEQYF

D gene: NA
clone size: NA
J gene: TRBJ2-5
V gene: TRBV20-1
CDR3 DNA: TGCAGTGCTAGAGCCGGGACTTCCCAGTACTTC
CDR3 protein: CSARAGTSQYF

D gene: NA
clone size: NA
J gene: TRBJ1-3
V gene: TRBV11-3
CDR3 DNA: TGTGCCAGCAGCTCCACAAGCTCTGGAAACACCATATATTTT
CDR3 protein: CASSSTSSGNTIYF